One sample yielded the 15 T cell receptor beta chains listed below, sequenced in a study of cytomegalovirus exposure and HLA in healthy donors. The PCR was carried out with 60 Vbeta primers and 13 Jbeta primers. Libraries were prepared by immunoSEQ multiplex PCR; TCRdb keeps only in-frame clonotypes and omits some of them. This sample yields some 120,000 clones, of which approximately 80% are seen a single time; under 6.5% belongs to the top ten. Sequenced sample: PBMCs. Receptors originate from a man younger than 35 in good health and CMV-seropositive.

The chain is built from TRBV28 and TRBJ1-1; weak D call: TRBD1 (6 bases). V was clipped by 1 base and J by 5 bases, with 17 bases between them. CDR1 and CDR2 (germline): MDHEN, SYDVKM. There are 16 residues in the CDR3. CDR3 sequence: CASSLYQGHGATEAFF. In nucleotides, the CDR3 is TGTGCCAGCAGTTTATACCAGGGACACGGGGCGACTGAAGCTTTCTTT.

The CDR3 DNA reads TGTGCCAGCAGCGAGGGGGGGAGCTCCTACAATGAGCAGTTCTTC. This translates into CASSEGGSSYNEQFF. This sequence joins TRBV9 and TRBJ2-1; D perhaps matches TRBD2 (7 bases). CDR1 SGDLS and CDR2 YYNGEE come from the germline V gene. The CDR3 spans 15 residues. Trimming left V 3 bases short and J 0 bases short, with 10 bases between. The whole variable domain, filled in from reference TRBV9 and TRBJ2-1, reads DSGVTQTPKHLITATGQRVTLRCSPRSGDLSVYWYQQSLDQGLQFLIQYYNGEERAKGNILERFSAQQFPDLHSELNLSSLELGDSALYFCASSEGGSSYNEQFFGPGTRLTVL.

V gene TRBV6-5 combines with J gene TRBJ2-1; 10 nucleotides agree with TRBD1. The CDR3 consists of 13 residues. V shed 4 bases and J 8 bases; nucleotides not matched to a gene: 2. The germline gives CDR1 MNHEY, CDR2 SVGAGI. The CDR3 DNA reads as TGTGCCAGCAGTTGGGACAGGGGCTATGAGCAGTTCTTC. Amino acids: CASSWDRGYEQFF.

The V gene is TRBV29-1, the J gene TRBJ2-1; 9 bases agree with TRBD1. There are 14 residues in the CDR3. Germline CDR1 reads SQVTM; CDR2 reads ANQGSEA. The V segment lost 5 bases and the J segment 4 bases; nucleotides outside the gene matches: 6. The CDR3 loop is CSVPGQGSYNEQFF. The DNA for the CDR3 is TGCAGCGTTCCAGGACAGGGGTCGTACAATGAGCAGTTCTTC.

This chain uses TRBV7-9 with TRBJ2-7, with a weak D call TRBD2 (6 bases). Trimming shortened V by 5 bases and J by 6 bases, and 11 bases separated the two germline ends. The length of the CDR3 is 12 residues. The germline gives CDR1 SEHNR, CDR2 FQNEAQ (reference sequence). The CDR3, as DNA: TGTGCCAGCAGCCTTAGCGGCACCGAGCAGTACTTC. Its translation is CASSLSGTEQYF.

The rearrangement links TRBV27 to TRBJ1-1, with 7 nucleotides matching TRBD1. The V gene's germline CDR1 is MNHEY and CDR2 SMNVEV (reference sequence). The CDR3 runs to 15 residues. The V gene end was trimmed by 4 bases and the J gene end by 3 bases; junction bases not matched to a gene: 8. CDR3 in amino acids: CASSSLQGMYTEAFF. The CDR3 DNA reads as TGTGCCAGCAGTTCGCTACAGGGGATGTACACTGAAGCTTTCTTT.

This clone was recorded once. Germline is not matched at one junction end, which may reflect a read error. The rearrangement joins TRBV29-1 to TRBJ2-4; D uncertain. CDR3 length: 14 amino acids. Germline values: CDR1 SQVTM, CDR2 ANQGSEA. The CDR3 sequence: CSVDSPGTQNSQYF. The CDR3 region has the DNA TGCAGCGTCGATAGTCCAGGTACACAAAACAGTCAGTACTTC.

The chain employs TRBV7-3 and TRBJ2-2, with 7 bases identical to TRBD1. The CDR3 has 16 residues. The J segment lost 0 bases and the V segment lost 8 bases, leaving 9 bases of the junction unmatched. The V gene's germline CDR1 is SGHTA and CDR2 FQGTGA. The CDR3 DNA is TGTGCCAGCGGACTTTTAGGGGGCGCGAACACCGGGGAGCTGTTTTTT. Its protein is CASGLLGGANTGELFF.

The chain couples TRBV11-2 to TRBJ2-1; 7 positions match TRBD2. Looked up from germline, CDR1 is SGHAT and CDR2 is FQNNGV. V lost 4 bases and J lost 4; bases outside the gene matches: 13. The CDR3 runs to 17 residues. The CDR3 bases are TGTGCCAGCAGCTCAACACTAGCGTGGAATATATACAATGAGCAGTTCTTC. Residues: CASSSTLAWNIYNEQFF.

This clone was seen more than once but under ten times. V and J are TRBV16 and TRBJ1-3; tentative D call: TRBD1 (5 bases). Deletions cut 6 bases from V and 0 bases from J, with 12 bases between. The CDR3 sequence is 15 residues long. CDR1 is KGHSY and CDR2 is FQNENV in the germline V gene. The CDR3: CASSFGHPSGNTIYF. CDR3 bases: TGTGCCAGCAGTTTCGGACATCCCTCTGGAAACACCATATATTTT.

The chain links TRBV2 to TRBJ1-1, with a possible D match to TRBD1 (5 bases). Trimming pared 10 bases from V and 2 bases from J, leaving 8 bases between. Germline-derived CDR1 and CDR2 are SNHLY and FYNNEI. The CDR3 length is 11 residues. The CDR3 reads CATTGNTEAFF. The CDR3, as DNA: TGTGCCACCACAGGTAACACTGAAGCTTTCTTT.

The genes are TRBV29-1 and TRBJ1-1; unclear D gene. The CDR3 covers 15 residues. CDR1 and CDR2 from the germline V gene are SQVTM and ANQGSEA. V was trimmed by 4 bases and J by 4 bases, leaving 19 bases between them. CDR3 sequence (DNA): TGCAGCGTTGCCCGCTTCGGTAATGAGAGCACTGAAGCTTTCTTT. Its protein product is CSVARFGNESTEAFF.

The chain has TRBV4-1 and TRBJ1-2; D remains unclear. The length of the CDR3 is 16 residues. Trimming stripped 0 bases from V and 8 bases from J, with 19 bases between. Germline V CDR1 and CDR2: MGHRA, YSYEKL. Written as DNA, the CDR3 is TGCGCCAGCAGCCAAGAGCCGGGAGGGCAGTCTATCGGCTACACCTTC. Residues: CASSQEPGGQSIGYTF.

This chain connects TRBV7-6 to TRBJ2-7; tentative D call: TRBD1 (6 bases). The germline CDR1 and CDR2 sequences are SGHVS and FNYEAQ. CDR3 length: 12 amino acids. V was cut by 4 bases and J by 4 bases, with 8 bases left in between. The CDR3 nucleotides read TGTGCCAGCAGCTCGGACAGATACGAGCAGTACTTC. Translation gives CASSSDRYEQYF.

Points on this clone: The same CDR3 also results from other DNA sequences found in this sample. The rearrangement uses TRBV27 and TRBJ1-1; TRBD1 is a possible D gene (5 bases). Germline V lookup: CDR1 MNHEY, CDR2 SMNVEV (reference sequence). Trimming stripped 5 bases from V and 4 bases from J, with 14 bases between. The length of the CDR3 is 14 residues. CDR3: CASSPQGLSTEAFF. CDR3 bases: TGTGCCAGCAGTCCTCAGGGTTTGAGCACTGAAGCTTTCTTT.